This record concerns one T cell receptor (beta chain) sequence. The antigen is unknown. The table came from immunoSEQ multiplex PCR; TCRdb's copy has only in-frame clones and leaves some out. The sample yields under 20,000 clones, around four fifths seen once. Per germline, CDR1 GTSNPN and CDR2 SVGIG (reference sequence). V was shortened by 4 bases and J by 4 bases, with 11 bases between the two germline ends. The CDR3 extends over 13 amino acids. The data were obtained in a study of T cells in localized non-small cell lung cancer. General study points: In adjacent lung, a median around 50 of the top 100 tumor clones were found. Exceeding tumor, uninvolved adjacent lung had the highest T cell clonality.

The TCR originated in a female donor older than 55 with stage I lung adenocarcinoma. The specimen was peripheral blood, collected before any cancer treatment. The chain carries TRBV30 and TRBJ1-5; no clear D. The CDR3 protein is CAWTTDGNQPQHF. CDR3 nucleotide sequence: TGTGCCTGGACTACCGACGGGAATCAGCCCCAGCATTTT.